These 2 T cell receptor beta chains originate from one sample sequenced in a study of PD-L1 blockade in urothelial cancer (dated by TCRdb to 2016 to 2017). The sample's time point label is to be understood as: pretreatment peripheral blood. Libraries were constructed by the immunoSEQ multiplex PCR assay. TCRdb carries this immuneACCESS record with in-frame sequences only. Its versions omit some clonotypes, under half of them owing to an unresolved V gene in the studies checked, with the rest unexplained. A total of approximately 79,000 clones appear in this sample, about 85% of them only once. 6.7% of the sample is held by the ten biggest clonotypes. The specimen comprised PBMCs, sampled around atezolizumab (anti-PD-L1) treatment. The receptors originated from a man aged 40-49 years with urothelial cancer.

This chain connects TRBV5-1 to TRBJ2-7, with a weak D call TRBD1 (6 bases). CDR3 length equals 14 residues. The V gene's germline CDR1 is SGHRS and CDR2 YFSETQ. The germline V and J ends were trimmed by 1 base and 3 bases, with 11 bases remaining between them. The chain's CDR3 is CASSLSGVYYEQYF. In nucleotides, the CDR3 is TGCGCCAGCAGCTTGTCAGGGGTTTACTACGAGCAGTACTTC. The full variable domain, with the rest looked up from reference TRBV5-1 and TRBJ2-7, is KAGVTQTPRYLIKTRGQQVTLSCSPISGHRSVSWYQQTPGQGLQFLFEYFSETQRNKGNFPGRFSGRQFSNSRSEMNVSTLELGDSALYLCASSLSGVYYEQYFGPGTRLTVT.

CDR3 nucleotides: TGTGCCAGCAGTTACTCTGGGGCGGGAGGGCCAGATACGCAGTATTTT. Its protein product is CASSYSGAGGPDTQYF. The chain is built from TRBV6-5 and TRBJ2-3; 9 bases line up with TRBD2. From germline, CDR1 is MNHEY and CDR2 SVGAGI. There are 16 residues in the CDR3. V shed 0 bases and J 4 bases; nucleotides not matched to a gene: 5.